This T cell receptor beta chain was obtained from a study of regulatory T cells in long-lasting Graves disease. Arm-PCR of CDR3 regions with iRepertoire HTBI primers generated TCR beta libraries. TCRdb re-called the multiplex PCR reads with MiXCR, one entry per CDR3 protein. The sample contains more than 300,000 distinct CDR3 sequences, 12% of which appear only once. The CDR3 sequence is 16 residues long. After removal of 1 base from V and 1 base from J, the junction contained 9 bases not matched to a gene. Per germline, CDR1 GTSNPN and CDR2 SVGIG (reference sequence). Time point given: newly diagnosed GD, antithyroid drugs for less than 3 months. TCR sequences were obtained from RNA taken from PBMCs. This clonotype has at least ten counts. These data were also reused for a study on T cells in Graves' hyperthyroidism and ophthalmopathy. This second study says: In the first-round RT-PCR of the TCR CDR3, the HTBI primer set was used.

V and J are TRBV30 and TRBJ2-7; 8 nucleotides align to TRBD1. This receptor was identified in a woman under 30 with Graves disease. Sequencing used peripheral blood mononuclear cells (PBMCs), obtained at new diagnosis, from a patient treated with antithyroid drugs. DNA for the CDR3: TGTGCCTGGAGTGGAAAGGACAGGGATTGGTCCTACGAGCAGTACTTC. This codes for CAWSGKDRDWSYEQYF.